These 4 T cell receptor beta chains came from one sample sequenced in a study of OX40 agonist ivuxolimab in advanced cancers. The library came from the immunoSEQ multiplex PCR assay. The table was pulled from immuneACCESS by TCRdb, which kept in-frame rearrangements only. Such tables lose some clones; where checked, under half of the loss comes from unresolved V genes, and the rest has no known cause. The sample records some 58,000 clones, approximately 81% of which are singletons. More than 1.5% of the sample belongs to the ten largest clones. The specimen was CD4+ or CD8+ T cells sorted from blood, collected in a trial of the OX40 agonist ivuxolimab. These receptors came from an adult with an advanced solid tumor such as melanoma, head and neck, liver or kidney cancer.

The chain couples TRBV5-6 to TRBJ2-5; 7 bases are a match to TRBD2. The J segment lost 4 bases and the V segment lost 0 bases, leaving 6 bases of the junction unmatched. Germline assignment: CDR1 SGHDT and CDR2 YYEEEE. The CDR3 runs 15 residues. The CDR3 region has the DNA TGTGCCAGCAGCTTGGACCCGACGGGGGGAGAGACCCAGTACTTC. Protein: CASSLDPTGGETQYF.

V gene TRBV5-1 combines with J gene TRBJ2-7, with no clear D. The CDR3 sequence is 13 residues long. Germline-derived CDR1 and CDR2 are SGHRS and YFSETQ. V lost 0 bases and J 3 bases, leaving 7 bases between the germline ends. Written as DNA, the CDR3 is TGCGCCAGCAGCTTGGTGGCTGACTACGAGCAGTACTTC. This gives the protein CASSLVADYEQYF.

The rearrangement links TRBV12-5 to TRBJ1-5, with D perhaps matching TRBD1 (6 bases). The CDR3 is 16 amino acids. The ends were cut back, 7 bases at V and 3 bases at J, with 19 bases in the middle. CDR1 LGHNT and CDR2 FRNRAP come from the germline V gene. The CDR3 spells CASALKQGFHNQPQHF. CDR3 DNA sequence: TGTGCTAGTGCCCTCAAACAGGGTTTCCACAATCAGCCCCAGCATTTT.

This rearrangement joins TRBV7-9 to TRBJ2-2, with 8 nucleotides matching TRBD1. Losses at the gene ends were 4 bases for V and 3 bases for J; bases not matched to a gene: 4. This CDR3 region has 15 residues. Germline V gene lookup returns CDR1 SEHNR and CDR2 FQNEAQ (reference sequence). The CDR3 region has the DNA TGTGCCAGCAGCTCCGGACAGGGCGACACCGGGGAGCTGTTTTTT. Protein product: CASSSGQGDTGELFF.